The next 14 T cell receptor beta chains were all read from a single sample in a study of control samples from healthy donors and cancer patients. Using immunoSEQ multiplex PCR, the repertoire was profiled, and TCRdb retains in-frame clones only, with some absent. The sample has about 120,000 clones, over 90% seen once. The sample was blood. Receptors were obtained from a man aged 25 to 40 in good health.

The chain is built from TRBV7-2 and TRBJ1-5; TRBD1 might be the D (6 bases). The CDR3 extends over 12 amino acids. Trimming shortened V by 8 bases and J by 7 bases, and 12 bases separated the two germline ends. From germline, CDR1 is SGHTA and CDR2 FQGNSA. The DNA of the CDR3 is TGTGCCAGCGCTCCTAGGGGGCAGCCCCAGCATTTT. Encoded protein: CASAPRGQPQHF.

V gene TRBV5-1 combines with J gene TRBJ2-1; 7 bases fit TRBD1. Germline V gives CDR1 SGHRS, CDR2 YFSETQ. The CDR3 spans 14 residues. The J segment lost 9 bases and the V segment lost 5 bases, leaving 11 bases of the junction unmatched. CDR3 in DNA: TGCGCCAGCAGTATTTCAGGGGGAAAGCCTGAGCAGTTCTTC. Its translation: CASSISGGKPEQFF.

The chain is built from TRBV11-2 and TRBJ1-1; D gene ambiguous. V shed 3 bases and J shed 0 bases, with 8 bases lying between them. CDR3 length equals 14 residues. The germline V gene encodes CDR1 SGHAT and CDR2 FQNNGV. In nucleotides, the CDR3 is TGTGCCAGCAGCTTGACACAAATGAACACTGAAGCTTTCTTT. Translation gives CASSLTQMNTEAFF.

This clone showed up just once. V and J are TRBV4-2 and TRBJ1-2; D remains unclear. This CDR3 has 15 residues. V dropped 1 base and J dropped 5 bases, with 14 bases sitting between them. CDR1 LGHNA and CDR2 YNFKEQ come from the germline V gene. This chain's CDR3 is CASSQAVGIGYGYTF. CDR3 coding DNA: TGTGCCAGCAGCCAAGCAGTGGGCATCGGATATGGCTACACCTTC.

This sequence joins TRBV27 and TRBJ1-2; maybe TRBD1 (5 bases). The germline V and J ends were trimmed by 2 bases and 5 bases, with 12 bases remaining between them. Germline CDR1 is MNHEY and CDR2 is SMNVEV (reference sequence). This CDR3 has 14 amino acids. The CDR3 loop reads CASSLGGKGYGYTF. The CDR3 DNA sequence: TGTGCCAGCAGTTTAGGAGGGAAGGGGTATGGCTACACCTTC.

This chain uses TRBV5-1 with TRBJ1-1, with D perhaps TRBD1 (5 bases). Trimming pared 2 bases from V and 0 bases from J, leaving 14 bases between. The CDR3 runs to 16 residues. The germline CDR1 and CDR2 sequences are SGHRS and YFSETQ. The DNA for the CDR3 is TGCGCCAGCAGCTTAGGGACCGTACCCATGAACACTGAAGCTTTCTTT. Protein sequence: CASSLGTVPMNTEAFF. The full variable domain, rest sourced from reference TRBV5-1 and TRBJ1-1, is KAGVTQTPRYLIKTRGQQVTLSCSPISGHRSVSWYQQTPGQGLQFLFEYFSETQRNKGNFPGRFSGRQFSNSRSEMNVSTLELGDSALYLCASSLGTVPMNTEAFFGQGTRLTVV.

The chain joins TRBV5-1 to TRBJ1-5; TRBD1 agrees at 8 bases. This CDR3 spans 17 amino acids. Germline CDR1 is SGHRS and CDR2 is YFSETQ. Trimming at V came to 4 bases and at J to 0 bases, leaving 9 bases not matched to a gene. The CDR3 DNA sequence: TGCGCCAGCAGCCCAGGGGGCGGGGGATCTAGCAATCAGCCCCAGCATTTT. Translating gives CASSPGGGGSSNQPQHF. Full variable domain (rest looked up from reference TRBV5-1 and TRBJ1-5): KAGVTQTPRYLIKTRGQQVTLSCSPISGHRSVSWYQQTPGQGLQFLFEYFSETQRNKGNFPGRFSGRQFSNSRSEMNVSTLELGDSALYLCASSPGGGGSSNQPQHFGDGTRLSIL.

The sample holds many counts of this clone. The chain joins TRBV6-5 to TRBJ1-2; D unresolved. Trimming stripped 6 bases from V and 1 base from J, with 3 bases between. The germline CDR1 and CDR2 sequences are MNHEY and SVGAGI. This CDR3 contains 11 residues. For the CDR3, the DNA is TGTGCCAGCAGATATAACTATGGCTACACCTTC. Its protein product is CASRYNYGYTF.

This chain links TRBV5-6 with TRBJ2-7; D might be TRBD2 (5 bases). CDR3 length: 13 residues. Trimming cost V 1 base and J 3 bases, with 8 bases left between them. The germline V gene encodes CDR1 SGHDT and CDR2 YYEEEE. The CDR3 region has the DNA TGTGCCAGCAGCTTGCTAGAGGGCTACGAGCAGTACTTC. Residues: CASSLLEGYEQYF.

The chain has TRBV7-7 and TRBJ2-5, with 7 nucleotides matching TRBD1. The CDR3 runs to 17 residues. Per the germline V gene, CDR1 is SSHAT and CDR2 is FNYEAQ (reference sequence). V was pared by 5 bases and J by 5 bases, with 17 bases of the junction left unmatched. The CDR3 region has the DNA TGTGCCAGCAGCCAAACCGGACAGGCCACGTCGATGGAGACCCAGTACTTC. Translating gives CASSQTGQATSMETQYF.

This clone occurred a few times. The rearrangement joins TRBV3-1 (or the pseudogene TRBV3-2) to TRBJ2-3; the match to TRBD2 covers 10 bases. The CDR3 covers 16 residues. V shed 6 bases, J shed 0 bases, and the junction held 6 bases outside the gene matches. From germline, CDR1 is LGHDT and CDR2 YNNKEL (reference sequence). DNA of the CDR3: TGTGCCAGCAGTCGTGTAGCGGGGGGTAGCACAGATACGCAGTATTTT. This gives the protein CASSRVAGGSTDTQYF.

A few counts support this clone. The rearrangement joins TRBV2 to TRBJ1-2; TRBD1 matches 8 bases. The trim removed 6 bases at V and 7 bases at J, leaving 7 bases unmatched. The CDR3 is made up of 13 amino acids. Looked up from germline, CDR1 is SNHLY and CDR2 is FYNNEI. CDR3 DNA sequence: TGTGCCAGCAGAAGTGGACAGGGACGTGGCTACACCTTC. Its translation: CASRSGQGRGYTF.

The CDR3 DNA follows: TGTGCCAGCAGTTTATTGCAGATGGGGCTCTATGGCTACACCTTC. This sequence encodes CASSLLQMGLYGYTF. This chain links TRBV28 with TRBJ1-2; D is perhaps TRBD1 (5 bases). CDR3 size: 15 residues. Germline assignment: CDR1 MDHEN and CDR2 SYDVKM. V was trimmed by 1 base and J by 4 bases, leaving 13 bases between them.

CDR3 loop: CASTGLATGELFF. CDR3 coding DNA: TGTGCCAGCACGGGACTCGCCACCGGGGAGCTGTTTTTT. The V and J genes are TRBV27 and TRBJ2-2, with D possibly matching TRBD2 (6 bases). Trimming left V 7 bases short and J 4 bases short, with 10 bases between. The CDR3 is made up of 13 amino acids. Looked up from germline, CDR1 is MNHEY and CDR2 is SMNVEV (reference sequence).